The present TCR beta chain was sequenced within a study of blood T cell repertoires in COVID-19. This clone was counted a few times. V lost 2 bases to trimming and J lost 4 bases, with 6 bases between them. The CDR3 contains 13 residues. Participant age was roughly 18 to 90 years, and participants resided in fewer than 25 US areas. Using immunoSEQ multiplex PCR, the repertoire was profiled, and TCRdb retains in-frame clones only, with some absent. The sample includes just over 300,000 clones, over 75% seen only once; the top ten take approximately 4.1%. This chain connects TRBV23-1 to TRBJ1-5; no firm D call. TRBV23-1 is classed as an ORF, of uncertain function. The sequenced material came from PBMCs or T cells enriched from blood (not recorded which). The receptor's source is a man aged 25 to 40 who had recovered from COVID-19. The CDR3 loop is CASSQGGNQPQHF. For the CDR3, the DNA is TGCGCCAGCAGTCAAGGCGGGAATCAGCCCCAGCATTTT.